The T cell receptor beta chain described here comes from a study of blood T cell repertoires in COVID-19. Study context: In each case, the material was cDNA or gDNA derived from T cells, B-cell-depleted T cells, or PBMCs.

Trimming took off 2 bases at V and 8 bases at J, with 10 bases between the two ends. The CDR3 length is 13 residues. Looked up from germline, CDR1 is GTSNPN and CDR2 is SVGIG (reference sequence). All enrollees were roughly 18 to 89 years old and from about 25 US areas. Cohorts were based on clinical histories the participants reported. For recovered donors of Cohort 3, there were two negative PCRs, clearance, or symptom resolution. The table came from immunoSEQ multiplex PCR; TCRdb's copy has only in-frame clones and leaves some out. The data show about 270,000 clones, with around nine tenths seen just once and approximately 2.4% held by the top ten.

The source of this sequence is a woman aged 18-30 years who had recovered from COVID-19. Sequencing was done on a sample of PBMCs or T cells enriched from blood (not recorded which). This chain connects TRBV30 to TRBJ1-6; D possibly corresponds to TRBD1 (5 bases). CDR3 in amino acids: CAWSTGVDSPLHF. The DNA for the CDR3 is TGTGCCTGGAGTACGGGGGTGGATTCACCCCTCCACTTT.